This T cell receptor (beta chain) was captured in a study of blood T cells in healthy people across ages. This clonotype was seen a handful of times. The target antigen is unknown. CDR1 is MDHEN, CDR2 SYDVKM, per germline. V lost 6 bases and J lost 7; bases outside the gene matches: 4. The CDR3 loop spans 12 amino acids. A J-beta primer mix and a sample-barcoded 5' primer were used in a second PCR of about 7 to 12 cycles. Via MiXCR, TCRdb re-called the 5' RACE reads, giving one row per CDR3 protein. This sample carries approximately 810,000 distinct CDR3 sequences, about 28% of them seen once, and the ten largest clones take approximately 15%. The study's findings and limits: With age, beta diversity per million T cells declined roughly linearly, significantly by 40.

The V and J genes are TRBV28 and TRBJ1-2; 8 nucleotides line up with TRBD1. The sequence came from a woman aged 80 or older in good health. The specimen sequenced was blood. The CDR3 loop is CASSWTGFGYTF. The CDR3 DNA reads TGTGCCAGCAGCTGGACAGGGTTTGGCTACACCTTC.